What follows is one T cell receptor beta chain and its context. The entry originates in a study of T cell changes during pregnancy in multiple sclerosis. The CDR3 is 16 residues long. CDR1 LNHDA and CDR2 SQIVND come from the germline V gene (reference sequence). V was cut by 3 bases and J by 3 bases, with 16 bases left in between. Some clones are missing from TCRdb's copy, which holds only in-frame ones; the method was immunoSEQ multiplex PCR. Of about 33,000 clones in the sample, roughly nine tenths were seen once. The material sequenced was CD4+ T cells from peripheral blood mononuclear cells, taken in the third trimester of pregnancy. This clonotype originated in a female donor in good health, enrolled as a control in a pregnancy study. The V and J genes are TRBV19 and TRBJ2-3, with D uncertain. The CDR3 region has the DNA TGTGCCAGTAGTATTGATAACCGCCCCGGTACAGATACGCAGTATTTT. It codes for CASSIDNRPGTDTQYF.